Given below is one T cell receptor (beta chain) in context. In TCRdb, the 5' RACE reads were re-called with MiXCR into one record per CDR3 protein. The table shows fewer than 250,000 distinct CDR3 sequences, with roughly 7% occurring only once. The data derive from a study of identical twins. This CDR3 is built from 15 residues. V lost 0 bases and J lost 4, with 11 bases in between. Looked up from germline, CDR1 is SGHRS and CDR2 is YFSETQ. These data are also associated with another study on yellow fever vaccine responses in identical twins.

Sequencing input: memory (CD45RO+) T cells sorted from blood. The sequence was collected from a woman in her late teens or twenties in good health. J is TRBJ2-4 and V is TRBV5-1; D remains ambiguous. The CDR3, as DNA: TGCGCCAGCAGCTTGGAAGTAGGGCTGAAAAACATTCAGTACTTC. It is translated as CASSLEVGLKNIQYF.